A selection of T cell receptor beta chains follows, all from one sample in a study of T cells after yellow fever vaccination. TCRdb redid the calling of the 5' RACE reads with MiXCR, one entry per CDR3 protein. The sample lists about 430,000 distinct CDR3 sequences, around a sixth occurring once. Sequencing was performed on PBMCs, taken before the yellow fever booster vaccination. Source of these receptors: a man aged 18 to 29 who received the YFV17D yellow fever vaccine. CDR3s include the opening cysteine and the closing phenylalanine or tryptophan. The D gene is left open where the match is weak. Clone sizes are given selectively: once, few, many, or a class where the clone is expanded.

d_call	v_call	clone_size	cdr3_length	j_call	cdr3_nt	cdr3_aa
TRBD2	TRBV20-1	few	15	TRBJ2-7	TGCAGTGCTAGACCGGGGACTAGCGGTGGATACGAGCAGTACTTC	CSARPGTSGGYEQYF
NA	TRBV12-3/TRBV12-4	many	13	TRBJ1-6	TGTGCCAGCAGTTTAGTAGGAAATTCACCCCTCCACTTT	CASSLVGNSPLHF
TRBD2	TRBV6-5	NA	16	TRBJ2-3	TGTGCCAGCAGTTACCTTAGCGGGGCTTACACAGATACGCAGTATTTT	CASSYLSGAYTDTQYF
NA	TRBV7-9	many	13	TRBJ2-5	TGTGCCAGCAGCCGACAGCCTCAAGAGACCCAGTACTTC	CASSRQPQETQYF
NA	TRBV11-2	few	15	TRBJ2-3	TGTGCCAGCAGCTCTAGGAGTCGGGGAGGAGATACGCAGTATTTT	CASSSRSRGGDTQYF
NA	TRBV6-6	few	12	TRBJ2-2	TGTGCCAGCAGTTATAGGGTCAGGGAGCTGTTTTTT	CASSYRVRELFF
NA	TRBV4-1	NA	13	TRBJ1-1	TGCGCCAGCATGTTTTCAGGGAACAATGAAGCTTTCTTT	CASMFSGNNEAFF
TRBD2	TRBV7-2	NA	15	TRBJ2-7	TGTGCCAGCAGCTTAGAGCGGGGGGCGATCTACGAGCAGTACTTC	CASSLERGAIYEQYF
NA	TRBV18	many	15	TRBJ1-4	TGTGCCAGCTCACCACAGACCGCAACTAATGAAAAACTGTTTTTT	CASSPQTATNEKLFF
NA	TRBV27	few	15	TRBJ2-7	TGTGCCAGCAGTTTATCGGACATAGTCGGCAACGAGCAGTACTTC	CASSLSDIVGNEQYF
TRBD2	TRBV15	once	17	TRBJ2-3	TGTGCCACCAGCAGGAGGACTAGCGGGGGCACCACAGATACGCAGTATTTT	CATSRRTSGGTTDTQYF
TRBD1	TRBV20-1	many	15	TRBJ1-3	TGCAGTGCTAGGGTTACCACAGGGGCTGGAAACACCATATATTTT	CSARVTTGAGNTIYF
NA	TRBV10-3	few	12	TRBJ1-2	TGTGCCATCAGAGCCAGGACGTTTGGCTACACCTTC	CAIRARTFGYTF
NA	TRBV4-3	NA	16	TRBJ2-1	TGCGCCAGCAGCCCTATACGTGGAGGGAAGGGGAATGAGCAGTTCTTC	CASSPIRGGKGNEQFF
NA	TRBV20-1	few	13	TRBJ1-2	TGCAGTGCCGTCAAATTCGGGGGCTATGGCTACACCTTC	CSAVKFGGYGYTF
NA	TRBV2	few	14	TRBJ1-2	TGTGCCAGCAGTGGGCCTGGAGAGGACTATGGCTACACCTTC	CASSGPGEDYGYTF
NA	TRBV12-3/TRBV12-4	NA	11	TRBJ1-5	TGTGCCAGCAGCAGAGCGGGGCCCCAGCATTTT	CASSRAGPQHF
TRBD1	TRBV18	NA	14	TRBJ2-1	TGTGCCAGCTCACCACCGCAGGGGGCGGGTGAGCAGTTCTTC	CASSPPQGAGEQFF
NA	TRBV11-3	few	15	TRBJ2-3	TGTGCCAGCAGCTTAGATTCCAGGGCGAAGGATACGCAGTATTTT	CASSLDSRAKDTQYF
TRBD1	TRBV4-1	NA	16	TRBJ2-2	TGCGCCAGCAGCCTCTCAGGGGGCAGGCGAACCGGGGAGCTGTTTTTT	CASSLSGGRRTGELFF
NA	TRBV5-1	few	12	TRBJ1-4	TGCTCCAGGGTCTCAACTAATGAAAAACTGTTTTTT	CSRVSTNEKLFF
TRBD1	TRBV11-2	NA	16	TRBJ1-3	TGTGCCAGCAGCTTAGAAGGCAGGGGGCCAGGAAACACCATATATTTT	CASSLEGRGPGNTIYF
TRBD1	TRBV7-7	NA	13	TRBJ1-4	TGTGCTAGCAGCTCCGGGACAGGCGAAAAACTGTTTTTT	CASSSGTGEKLFF
NA	TRBV15	NA	15	TRBJ2-5	TGTGCCACCAGCAGAGACTTGGGAGGGGGTGAGACCCAGTACTTC	CATSRDLGGGETQYF
NA	TRBV5-6	few	12	TRBJ1-6	TGTGCCAGCAGCTTGGTTTCCTCGGGCCTCCACTTT	CASSLVSSGLHF